These 8 T cell receptor beta chains came from one sample sequenced in a study of cytomegalovirus exposure and HLA in healthy donors. Both 60 Vbeta primers and 13 Jbeta primers went into the PCR. Assay: immunoSEQ multiplex PCR; the TCRdb copy retains only in-frame clones and omits some. The table includes some 150,000 clones, roughly 60% detected once. Sample: PBMCs. These receptors were obtained from a woman aged 40 to 50 in good health and CMV-seronegative.

V is TRBV4-1 and J is TRBJ2-2; 10 nucleotides line up with TRBD2. After removal of 3 bases from V and 2 bases from J, the junction contained 6 bases not matched to a gene. CDR1 and CDR2 from the germline V gene are MGHRA and YSYEKL. This CDR3 is built from 17 residues. The CDR3 region is CASSQGWTSGNTGELFF. Here the CDR3 DNA reads TGCGCCAGCAGCCAGGGTTGGACTAGCGGTAACACCGGGGAGCTGTTTTTT.

The CDR3 DNA reads as TGTGCTAGTGGTTCGGGGCCTCTCCTTACAGCGGGGGGGGTTAATGAGCAGTTCTTC. This translates into CASGSGPLLTAGGVNEQFF. This chain connects TRBV12-5 to TRBJ2-1, with 10 bases fitting TRBD2. Germline CDR1 reads LGHNT; CDR2 reads FRNRAP. This CDR3 contains 19 residues. V shed 4 bases and J 7 bases; nucleotides not matched to a gene: 19.

The chain uses TRBV7-3 and TRBJ2-1; 8 nucleotides line up with TRBD1. The CDR3 is made up of 14 amino acids. The trim removed 4 bases at V and 8 bases at J, leaving 7 bases unmatched. The V gene's germline CDR1 is SGHTA and CDR2 FQGTGA. The CDR3 bases are TGTGCCAGCAGCTCGGGACAGGTTAGAGATGAGCAGTTCTTC. The encoded protein is CASSSGQVRDEQFF.

This clone has only a few counts. V usage is TRBV5-8 and J usage is TRBJ2-7, with D possibly matching TRBD2 (7 bases). CDR3 size: 15 residues. Germline assignment: CDR1 SGHTS and CDR2 YDEGEE. Trimming shortened V by 0 bases and J by 2 bases, and 12 bases separated the two germline ends. The CDR3 DNA reads as TGTGCCAGCAGCTTGGATGGGGGGGCCGCCTACGAGCAGTACTTC. Residues: CASSLDGGAAYEQYF.

The chain joins TRBV18 to TRBJ1-1; D may be TRBD1 (5 bases). Germline values: CDR1 KGHSH, CDR2 LQKENI. There are 15 residues in the CDR3. The V end was cut by 5 bases, the J end by 4 bases, with 17 bases between. CDR3 residues: CASSGRHIGGTEAFF. In nucleotides, the CDR3 is TGTGCCAGCTCAGGTCGACACATCGGGGGCACTGAAGCTTTCTTT.

This clone was detected only once. The V and J genes are TRBV29-1 and TRBJ1-6; tentative D call: TRBD1 (6 bases). Germline CDR1 and CDR2: SQVTM and ANQGSEA. Trimming took off 7 bases at V and 7 bases at J, with 14 bases between the two ends. This CDR3 spans 13 amino acids. The CDR3, as DNA: TGCAGCGCTTCACAGGGTGGCAATTCACCCCTCCACTTT. It translates to CSASQGGNSPLHF.

The chain employs TRBV27 and TRBJ1-5; the match to TRBD1 covers 8 bases. With V trimmed by 5 bases and J by 3 bases, 12 bases remained unmatched. This CDR3 contains 17 residues. Germline CDR1 MNHEY, CDR2 SMNVEV (reference sequence). The CDR3 loop is CASSPFTTGALNQPQHF. DNA of the CDR3: TGTGCCAGCAGTCCCTTTACGACAGGGGCCCTCAATCAGCCCCAGCATTTT.

The chain links TRBV7-2 to TRBJ2-7, with D tentatively TRBD1 (6 bases). Trimming pared 6 bases from V and 6 bases from J, leaving 9 bases between. Germline V gene data show CDR1 as SGHTA and CDR2 as FQGNSA. The length of the CDR3 is 11 residues. CDR3 amino acids: CASSSGVEQYF. CDR3 in DNA: TGTGCCAGCAGTTCAGGGGTCGAGCAGTACTTC.